The 4 T cell receptor beta chains below were found in one sample sequenced in a study of T-cell reconstitution after alpha-beta-depleted transplantation in children. Unique molecular identifiers were incorporated when the TCRbeta library was constructed. TCRdb independently ran MiXCR on the PCR reads; one entry per CDR3 protein. The repertoire consists of about 980,000 distinct CDR3 sequences, with roughly 29% occurring once and the leading ten covering approximately 30%. The sample consisted of PBMCs, mostly from graft donor cells, taken 360 days after TCRalphabeta/CD19-depleted stem cell transplant. The receptor source for this set is a boy under two years old who had a stem cell transplant for SCID, so the T cells may come from the graft donor.

The V call is TRBV9, the J call TRBJ2-5, with 9 bases lining up with TRBD2. In germline, CDR1 is SGDLS, CDR2 YYNGEE. Unmatched junction bases numbered 7, after V lost 0 bases and J lost 4 bases. The CDR3 covers 16 residues. CDR3 sequence reads: CASSVGIAGASETQYF. CDR3 nucleotides: TGTGCCAGCAGCGTAGGTATAGCGGGGGCTTCAGAGACCCAGTACTTC. Looking up the rest from reference TRBV9 and TRBJ2-5 gives the full variable domain: DSGVTQTPKHLITATGQRVTLRCSPRSGDLSVYWYQQSLDQGLQFLIQYYNGEERAKGNILERFSAQQFPDLHSELNLSSLELGDSALYFCASSVGIAGASETQYFGPGTRLLVL.

The rearrangement joins TRBV4-3 to TRBJ2-3; possible D gene TRBD1, 6 bases. Trimming removed 1 base from V and 4 bases from J, with 12 bases in between. This CDR3 is built from 15 residues. Germline V CDR1 and CDR2: LGHNA, YSLEER. The CDR3 bases are TGCGCCAGCAGCCAAGGGAACAGGGTCCCAGATACGCAGTATTTT. Encoded protein: CASSQGNRVPDTQYF.

The rearrangement links TRBV20-1 to TRBJ2-1; TRBD2 matches 10 bases. V lost 5 bases to trimming and J lost 4 bases; unmatched junction nucleotides: 5. The germline V gene has CDR1 DFQATT and CDR2 SNEGSKA (reference sequence). This CDR3 spans 14 amino acids. In nucleotides, the CDR3 is TGCAGTGCTGACGGACTAGCGGCTTACAATGAGCAGTTCTTC. It encodes CSADGLAAYNEQFF.

The chain is built from TRBV5-1 and TRBJ2-1; D gene unclear. V lost 1 base, J lost 5 bases, and 13 bases lay in between. This CDR3 is 15 amino acids long. The V gene's germline CDR1 is SGHRS and CDR2 YFSETQ. The CDR3 nucleotides read TGCGCCAGCAGCTTGAATCCTTTGGTTAACAATGAGCAGTTCTTC. This codes for CASSLNPLVNNEQFF.